This T cell receptor (beta chain) was profiled in a study of blood T cells in healthy people across ages. Notes on the study in general: Researchers said unsorted PBMCs prevented a conclusive naive versus antigen-experienced comparison.

This CDR3 has 14 residues. Trimming took 4 bases from V and 3 from J; bases not matched to a gene: 8. CDR1 and CDR2 (germline): SQVTM, ANQGSEA. Combining a sample-barcoded 5' primer with a J-beta primer mix, a second PCR ran for 7 to 11 cycles. Via MiXCR, TCRdb re-called the 5' RACE reads, giving one row per CDR3 protein. Found here are hundreds of thousands of distinct CDR3 sequences, more than 20% of them singletons; the top ten hold about 3.6%. Healthy Russian Caucasian donors spanned ages about 6 to 100 years. It was roughly 10 milliliters of peripheral blood that were drawn from each donor. The extraction recovered at least 6 micrograms of total RNA per sample. Points on this clonotype: What it binds is unknown.

This rearrangement joins TRBV29-1 to TRBJ1-2, with 7 nucleotides matching TRBD1. The source of this sequence is a man between 65 and 79 years old in good health. The sequenced sample consisted of blood. Here the CDR3 DNA reads TGCAGCGTTGCCGCACAGGGGAAGGACTATGGCTACACCTTC. Amino acids: CSVAAQGKDYGYTF.